The TCR beta chain under discussion was sequenced for a study of blood T cell repertoires in COVID-19. Study in general: Acute and convalescent COVID-19 samples came from the United States, Italy and Spain. T cells, B-cell-depleted T cells, or PBMCs supplied cDNA or gDNA.

In the source study's methods: Estimated nucleated cell counts came from reference gene primer amplification. Produced via immunoSEQ multiplex PCR; TCRdb's table is partial and in-frame only. V, J and clone size were drawn from that table, and D and trimming were deduced from the DNA. In the table there are about 300,000 clones, around 89% of which are singletons. Germline CDR1 and CDR2: MNHEY and SVGAGI. This CDR3 contains 14 residues. J gave up 8 bases and V 0 bases, and 1 base lay outside the gene matches. The rearrangement links TRBV6-5 to TRBJ1-6, with 7 nucleotides matching TRBD1. The source of this sequence is a man between 40 and 49 years old with acute or convalescent COVID-19. The material sequenced was peripheral blood. The CDR3 loop is CASSYSGGYSPLHF. CDR3 bases: TGTGCCAGCAGTTACTCAGGGGGCTATTCACCCCTCCACTTT.